This entry is about one TCR beta chain. Original processing notes: Amplifying reference gene primers gave estimates of nucleated cell counts. TCRdb's table, derived via immunoSEQ multiplex PCR, lists solely in-frame clones and lacks some. The V and J calls and clone size were taken over from that table, and D and trimming were inferred from the DNA. The repertoire consists of approximately 260,000 clones, with roughly nine tenths occurring once and the leading ten covering about 4.6%. The data were obtained in a study of blood T cell repertoires in COVID-19. Overall study: Whether acute or convalescent, the COVID-19 samples came from the United States, Italy and Spain. The analysed material was cDNA or gDNA that came from T cells, B-cell-depleted T cells, or PBMCs.

CDR3 length: 15 residues. Germline V gene sequence: CDR1 MDHEN, CDR2 SYDVKM. The J segment lost 4 bases and the V segment lost 5 bases, leaving 4 bases of the junction unmatched. This chain uses TRBV28 with TRBJ2-1; TRBD2 agrees at 11 bases. Sequencing input: peripheral blood. This clonotype was sampled from a woman aged 40 to 50 who had recovered from COVID-19. The DNA for the CDR3 is TGTGCCAGCAGTATTATAGCGGGGGGGTACAATGAGCAGTTCTTC. As protein: CASSIIAGGYNEQFF.